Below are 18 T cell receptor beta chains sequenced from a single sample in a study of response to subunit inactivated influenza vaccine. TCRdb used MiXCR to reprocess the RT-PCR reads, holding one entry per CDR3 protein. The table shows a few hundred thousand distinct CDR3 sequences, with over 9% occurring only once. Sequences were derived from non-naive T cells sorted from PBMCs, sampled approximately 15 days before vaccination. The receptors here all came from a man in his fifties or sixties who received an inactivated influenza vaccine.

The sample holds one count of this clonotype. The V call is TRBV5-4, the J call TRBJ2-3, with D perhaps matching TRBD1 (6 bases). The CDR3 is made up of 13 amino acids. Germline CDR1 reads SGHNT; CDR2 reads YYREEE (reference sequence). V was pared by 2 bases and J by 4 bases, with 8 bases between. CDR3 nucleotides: TGTGCCAGCAGCTTAAACAGGGCAGATACGCAGTATTTT. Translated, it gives CASSLNRADTQYF.

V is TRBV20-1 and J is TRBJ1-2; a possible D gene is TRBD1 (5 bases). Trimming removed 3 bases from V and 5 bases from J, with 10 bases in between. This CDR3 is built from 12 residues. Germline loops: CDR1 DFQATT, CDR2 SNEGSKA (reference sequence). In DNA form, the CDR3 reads TGCAGTGCTAGCCCGACAGTATATGGCTACACCTTC. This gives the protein CSASPTVYGYTF.

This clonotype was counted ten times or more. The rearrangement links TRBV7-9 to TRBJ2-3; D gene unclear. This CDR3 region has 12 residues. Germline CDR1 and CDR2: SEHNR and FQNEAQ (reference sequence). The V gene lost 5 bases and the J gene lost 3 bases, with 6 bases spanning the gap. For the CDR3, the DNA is TGTGCCAGCAGCCCGATTACAGATACGCAGTATTTT. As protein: CASSPITDTQYF.

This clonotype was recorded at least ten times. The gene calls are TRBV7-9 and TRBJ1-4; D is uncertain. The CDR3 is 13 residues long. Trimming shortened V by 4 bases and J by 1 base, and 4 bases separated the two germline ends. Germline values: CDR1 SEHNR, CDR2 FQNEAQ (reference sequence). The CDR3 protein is CASSSRTNEKLFF. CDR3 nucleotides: TGTGCCAGCAGCTCCAGAACTAATGAAAAACTGTTTTTT.

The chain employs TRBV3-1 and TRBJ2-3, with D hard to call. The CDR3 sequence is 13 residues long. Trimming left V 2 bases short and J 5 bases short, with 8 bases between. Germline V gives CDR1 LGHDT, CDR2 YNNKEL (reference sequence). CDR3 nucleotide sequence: TGTGCCAGCAGCCAAAGACGAGGAGATACGCAGTATTTT. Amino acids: CASSQRRGDTQYF.

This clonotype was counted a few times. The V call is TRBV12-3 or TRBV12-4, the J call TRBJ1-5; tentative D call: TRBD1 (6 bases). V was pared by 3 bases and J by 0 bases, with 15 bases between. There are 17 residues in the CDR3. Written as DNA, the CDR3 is TGTGCCAGCAGTTTGTCGTCAGGGGACTATAGCAATCAGCCCCAGCATTTT. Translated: CASSLSSGDYSNQPQHF.

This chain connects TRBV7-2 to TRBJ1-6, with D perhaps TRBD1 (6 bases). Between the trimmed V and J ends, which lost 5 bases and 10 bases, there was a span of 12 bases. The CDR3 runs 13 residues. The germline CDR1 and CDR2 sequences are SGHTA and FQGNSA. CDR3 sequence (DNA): TGTGCCAGCAGCGAGGACAGAATCTCACCCCTCCACTTT. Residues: CASSEDRISPLHF.

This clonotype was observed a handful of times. CDR3 sequence: CASSQGGDSPLHF. Written as DNA, the CDR3 is TGTGCCAGCAGCCAAGGGGGCGATTCACCCCTCCACTTT. This chain joins TRBV4-2 and TRBJ1-6; D might be TRBD1 (5 bases). CDR3 size: 13 residues. V lost 1 base and J lost 8, with 6 bases in between. CDR1 and CDR2 from the germline V gene are LGHNA and YNFKEQ.

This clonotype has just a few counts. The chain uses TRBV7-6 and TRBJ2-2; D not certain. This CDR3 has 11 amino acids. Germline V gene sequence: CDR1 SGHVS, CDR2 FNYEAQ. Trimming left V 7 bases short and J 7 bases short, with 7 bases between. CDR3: CASTPGGELFF. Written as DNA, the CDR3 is TGTGCCAGCACCCCTGGCGGGGAGCTGTTTTTT.

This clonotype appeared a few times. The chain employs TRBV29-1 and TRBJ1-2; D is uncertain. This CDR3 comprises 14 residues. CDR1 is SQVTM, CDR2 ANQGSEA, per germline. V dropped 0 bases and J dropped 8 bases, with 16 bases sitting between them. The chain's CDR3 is CSVEDLGGLPGYTF. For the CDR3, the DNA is TGCAGCGTTGAAGATCTGGGAGGGCTGCCCGGCTACACCTTC.

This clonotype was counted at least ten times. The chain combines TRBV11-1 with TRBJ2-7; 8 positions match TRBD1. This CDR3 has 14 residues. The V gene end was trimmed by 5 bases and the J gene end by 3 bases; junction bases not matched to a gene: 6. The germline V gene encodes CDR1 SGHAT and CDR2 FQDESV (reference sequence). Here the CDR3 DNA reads TGTGCCAGCAGCCCAAGGACAGGGAACTACGAGCAGTACTTC. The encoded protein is CASSPRTGNYEQYF. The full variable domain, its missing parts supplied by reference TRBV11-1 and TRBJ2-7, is EAEVAQSPRYKITEKSQAVAFWCDPISGHATLYWYRQILGQGPELLVQFQDESVVDDSQLPKDRFSAERLKGVDSTLKIQPAELGDSAMYLCASSPRTGNYEQYFGPGTRLTVT.

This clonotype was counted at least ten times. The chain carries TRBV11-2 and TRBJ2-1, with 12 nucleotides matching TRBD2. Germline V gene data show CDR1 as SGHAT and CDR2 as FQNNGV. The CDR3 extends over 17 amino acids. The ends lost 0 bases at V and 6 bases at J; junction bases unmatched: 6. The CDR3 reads CASSLELAGGRGNEQFF. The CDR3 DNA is TGTGCCAGCAGCTTAGAACTAGCGGGGGGCCGGGGCAATGAGCAGTTCTTC.

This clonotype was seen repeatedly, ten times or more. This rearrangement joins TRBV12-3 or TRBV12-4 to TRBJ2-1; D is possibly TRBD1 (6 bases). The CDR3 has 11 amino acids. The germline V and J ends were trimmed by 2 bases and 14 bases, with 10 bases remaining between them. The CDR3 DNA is TGTGCCAGCAGTTTATCAGGGGATGAGTTCTTC. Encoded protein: CASSLSGDEFF.

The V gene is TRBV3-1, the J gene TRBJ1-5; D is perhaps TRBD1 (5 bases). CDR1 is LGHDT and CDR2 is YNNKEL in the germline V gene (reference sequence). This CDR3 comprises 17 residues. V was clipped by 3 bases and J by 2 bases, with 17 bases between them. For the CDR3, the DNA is TGTGCCAGCAGCCAGGGGGATTTCCCTGCGGGCAATCAGCCCCAGCATTTT. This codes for CASSQGDFPAGNQPQHF.

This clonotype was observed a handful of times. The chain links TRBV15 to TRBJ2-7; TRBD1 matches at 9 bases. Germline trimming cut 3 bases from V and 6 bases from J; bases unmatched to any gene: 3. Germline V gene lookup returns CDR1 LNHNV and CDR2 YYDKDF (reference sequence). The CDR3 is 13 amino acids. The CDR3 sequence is CATSRSDRGEQYF. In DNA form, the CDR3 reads TGTGCCACCAGCAGGTCGGACAGGGGCGAGCAGTACTTC.

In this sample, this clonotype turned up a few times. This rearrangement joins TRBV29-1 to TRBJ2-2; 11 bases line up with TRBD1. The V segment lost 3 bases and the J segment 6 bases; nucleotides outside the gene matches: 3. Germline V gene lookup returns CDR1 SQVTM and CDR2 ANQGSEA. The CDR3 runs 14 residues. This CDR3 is CSVERGQGAGELFF. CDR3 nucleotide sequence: TGCAGCGTTGAGAGGGGACAGGGGGCCGGGGAGCTGTTTTTT.

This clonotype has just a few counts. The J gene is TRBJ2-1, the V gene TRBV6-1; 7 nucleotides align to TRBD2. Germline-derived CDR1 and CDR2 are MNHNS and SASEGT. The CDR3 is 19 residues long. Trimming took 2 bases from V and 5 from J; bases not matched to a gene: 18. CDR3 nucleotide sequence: TGTGCCAGCAGTGAAAGAGGGTCGAGGAGGCCTAGCGGAGACAATGAGCAGTTCTTC. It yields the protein CASSERGSRRPSGDNEQFF.

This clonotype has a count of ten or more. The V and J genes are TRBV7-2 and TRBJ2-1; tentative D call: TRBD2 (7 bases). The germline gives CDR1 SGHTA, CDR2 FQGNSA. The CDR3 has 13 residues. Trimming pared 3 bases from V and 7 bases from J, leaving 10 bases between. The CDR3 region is CASSFRGGNEQFF. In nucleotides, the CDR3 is TGTGCCAGCAGCTTCAGGGGAGGGAATGAGCAGTTCTTC.